This is a list of T cell receptor beta chains from one sample in a study of control samples from healthy donors and cancer patients. The method was immunoSEQ multiplex PCR; TCRdb's version includes in-frame clones alone and lacks a portion of them. The table shows some 9,500 clones, with 91% occurring only once. The sample consisted of PBMCs. These receptors were taken from a man aged 55 to 70 with colorectal cancer. Each CDR3 is given with its conserved first and last residue. Each record gives: V gene, CDR3 length, J gene, D gene, clone size, CDR3 protein, CDR3 DNA. A D gene is named only where the DNA matches it firmly. The listing skips clone size in some rows; elsewhere it reads once, few, many or a size class.

V gene: TRBV7-9
CDR3 length: 14
J gene: TRBJ1-1
D gene: .
clone size: .
CDR3 protein: CASSADGLNTEAFF
CDR3 DNA: TGTGCCAGCAGTGCCGACGGGCTCAACACTGAAGCTTTCTTT

V gene: TRBV21-1
CDR3 length: 14
J gene: TRBJ2-5
D gene: .
clone size: .
CDR3 protein: CASSIPGGEETQYF
CDR3 DNA: TGTGCCAGCAGCATCCCGGGAGGTGAAGAGACCCAGTACTTC

V gene: TRBV4-1
CDR3 length: 15
J gene: TRBJ2-3
D gene: TRBD1
clone size: once
CDR3 protein: CASSHPGQGTHTQYF
CDR3 DNA: TGCGCCAGCAGCCACCCGGGACAGGGGACACATACGCAGTATTTT

V gene: TRBV7-7
CDR3 length: 16
J gene: TRBJ2-5
D gene: TRBD2
clone size: .
CDR3 protein: CASSLRLAGGQETQYF
CDR3 DNA: TGTGCCAGCAGCTTACGGCTAGCGGGGGGCCAAGAGACCCAGTACTTC

V gene: TRBV11-3
CDR3 length: 15
J gene: TRBJ2-5
D gene: .
clone size: once
CDR3 protein: CASSLGGARQETQYF
CDR3 DNA: TGTGCCAGCAGCTTAGGAGGGGCGCGGCAAGAGACCCAGTACTTC

V gene: TRBV5-6
CDR3 length: 14
J gene: TRBJ1-4
D gene: TRBD1
clone size: once
CDR3 protein: CASSVVGGTEKLFF
CDR3 DNA: TGTGCCAGCAGCGTGGTAGGGGGCACGGAAAAACTGTTTTTT

V gene: TRBV18
CDR3 length: 15
J gene: TRBJ1-3
D gene: .
clone size: .
CDR3 protein: CASSPSQGNGATIYF
CDR3 DNA: TGTGCCAGCTCACCGTCACAGGGTAATGGAGCCACCATATATTTT

V gene: TRBV18
CDR3 length: 17
J gene: TRBJ2-6
D gene: TRBD1
clone size: .
CDR3 protein: CASSPPGQSSGANVLTF
CDR3 DNA: TGTGCCAGCTCACCACCGGGACAGAGCTCTGGGGCCAACGTCCTGACTTTC

V gene: TRBV7-9
CDR3 length: 12
J gene: TRBJ2-4
D gene: .
clone size: few
CDR3 protein: CASSLDGDIQYF
CDR3 DNA: TGTGCCAGCAGCTTAGATGGTGACATTCAGTACTTC

V gene: TRBV5-1
CDR3 length: 15
J gene: TRBJ1-5
D gene: .
clone size: .
CDR3 protein: CASSLSWGSNQPQHF
CDR3 DNA: TGCGCCAGCAGCTTGAGTTGGGGTAGCAATCAGCCCCAGCATTTT

V gene: TRBV12-3/TRBV12-4
CDR3 length: 12
J gene: TRBJ1-4
D gene: .
clone size: .
CDR3 protein: CASSFGREKLFF
CDR3 DNA: TGTGCCAGCAGTTTCGGAAGAGAAAAACTGTTTTTT

V gene: TRBV28
CDR3 length: 18
J gene: TRBJ2-1
D gene: TRBD2
clone size: .
CDR3 protein: CASSPGVRRRGGYNEQFF
CDR3 DNA: TGTGCCAGCAGCCCAGGGGTCCGGCGCCGGGGGGGCTACAATGAGCAGTTCTTC

V gene: TRBV30
CDR3 length: 12
J gene: TRBJ2-7
D gene: .
clone size: .
CDR3 protein: CAWSSQVYEQYF
CDR3 DNA: TGTGCCTGGAGTTCACAGGTTTACGAGCAGTACTTC

V gene: TRBV7-2
CDR3 length: 15
J gene: TRBJ1-5
D gene: TRBD1
clone size: .
CDR3 protein: CASSRGQSSNQPQHF
CDR3 DNA: TGTGCCAGCAGCCGGGGACAGAGTAGCAATCAGCCCCAGCATTTT

V gene: TRBV2
CDR3 length: 15
J gene: TRBJ2-1
D gene: TRBD1
clone size: .
CDR3 protein: CASSRQGSSYNEQFF
CDR3 DNA: TGTGCCAGCAGCAGACAGGGGAGCTCCTACAATGAGCAGTTCTTC

V gene: TRBV28
CDR3 length: 15
J gene: TRBJ2-5
D gene: TRBD2
clone size: few
CDR3 protein: CASSSPGLAKETQYF
CDR3 DNA: TGTGCCAGCAGTTCACCGGGACTAGCGAAAGAGACCCAGTACTTC

V gene: TRBV5-1
CDR3 length: 15
J gene: TRBJ2-2
D gene: .
clone size: .
CDR3 protein: CASSFRAQNTGELFF
CDR3 DNA: TGCGCCAGCAGCTTCCGAGCCCAGAACACCGGGGAGCTGTTTTTT

V gene: TRBV5-1
CDR3 length: 16
J gene: TRBJ1-2
D gene: .
clone size: .
CDR3 protein: CASSLADPQGNYGYTF
CDR3 DNA: TGCGCCAGCAGCTTGGCCGACCCTCAAGGGAACTATGGCTACACCTTC